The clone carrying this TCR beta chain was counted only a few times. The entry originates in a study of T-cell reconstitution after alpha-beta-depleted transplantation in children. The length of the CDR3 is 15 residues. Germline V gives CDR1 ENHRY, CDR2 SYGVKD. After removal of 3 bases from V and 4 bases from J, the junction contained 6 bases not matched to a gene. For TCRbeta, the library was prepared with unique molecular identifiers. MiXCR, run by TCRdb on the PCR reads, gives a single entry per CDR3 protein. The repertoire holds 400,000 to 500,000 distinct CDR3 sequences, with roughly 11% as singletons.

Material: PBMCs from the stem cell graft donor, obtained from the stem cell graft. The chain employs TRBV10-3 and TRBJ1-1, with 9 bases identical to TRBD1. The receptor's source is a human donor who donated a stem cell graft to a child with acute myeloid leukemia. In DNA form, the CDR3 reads TGTGCCATCAGTGACTGGACAGGGGAGGGCACTGAAGCTTTCTTT. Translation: CAISDWTGEGTEAFF.